Presented here are 16 T cell receptor beta chains from one specimen sequenced in a study of T cells in narcolepsy. The repertoire was sequenced with immunoSEQ multiplex PCR; TCRdb's copy has only in-frame clones and lacks some. The repertoire holds over 30,000 clones, around 82% seen once, with 1.5% to 2% in the top ten. Sequenced sample: CD45RA- memory CD4+ T cells from PBMCs. The receptors come from a human donor with narcolepsy.

The chain carries TRBV7-2 and TRBJ1-6, with a tentative D call TRBD1 (6 bases). The length of the CDR3 is 16 residues. The V end was cut by 5 bases, the J end by 5 bases, with 16 bases between. The germline CDR1 and CDR2 sequences are SGHTA and FQGNSA. For the CDR3, the DNA is TGTGCCAGCAGCCCCATACCGGACAGAGATAATTCACCCCTCCACTTT. Amino acids: CASSPIPDRDNSPLHF.

The chain employs TRBV19 and TRBJ2-1, with 9 bases that match TRBD2. The V gene's germline CDR1 is LNHDA and CDR2 SQIVND (reference sequence). The CDR3 totals 15 residues. V was pared by 5 bases and J by 0 bases, with 2 bases of the junction left unmatched. DNA of the CDR3: TGTGCCAGTAGTGTTAGCGGGGGCTCCTACAATGAGCAGTTCTTC. Its protein product is CASSVSGGSYNEQFF.

The J gene is TRBJ1-5, the V gene TRBV4-2; D is ambiguous. V was clipped by 0 bases and J by 1 base, with 4 bases between them. This CDR3 contains 14 residues. Looked up from germline, CDR1 is LGHNA and CDR2 is YNFKEQ. CDR3 amino acids: CASSQDWSNQPQHF. In DNA, the CDR3 is TGTGCCAGCAGCCAAGATTGGAGCAATCAGCCCCAGCATTTT.

The gene calls are TRBV7-2 and TRBJ2-1; 7 bases are a match to TRBD1. Germline values: CDR1 SGHTA, CDR2 FQGNSA. The CDR3 runs 14 residues. V was clipped by 1 base and J by 12 bases; unmatched bases: 9. CDR3 nucleotides: TGTGCCAGCAGCTTAGACACCCGACAGGGACGGCAGTTCTTC. Amino acid sequence: CASSLDTRQGRQFF.

The chain joins TRBV27 to TRBJ1-2, with 7 bases matching TRBD1. This CDR3 region has 14 residues. J lost 4 bases, V lost 4 bases, and 6 bases had no gene match. Germline V gene lookup returns CDR1 MNHEY and CDR2 SMNVEV (reference sequence). CDR3 nucleotides: TGTGCCAGCAGTTCTTCACAGGGGTTCTATGGCTACACCTTC. As protein: CASSSSQGFYGYTF.

This chain uses TRBV5-6 with TRBJ2-7; D not resolved. Germline CDR1 and CDR2: SGHDT and YYEEEE. The CDR3 loop spans 12 amino acids. V dropped 7 bases and J dropped 0 bases, with 8 bases sitting between them. CDR3 coding DNA: TGTGCCAGCTATGGAAGCTCCTACGAGCAGTACTTC. Its protein is CASYGSSYEQYF. The full variable domain, with the rest looked up from reference TRBV5-6 and TRBJ2-7, is DAGVTQSPTHLIKTRGQQVTLRCSPKSGHDTVSWYQQALGQGPQFIFQYYEEEERQRGNFPDRFSGHQFPNYSSELNVNALLLGDSALYLCASYGSSYEQYFGPGTRLTVT.

The J gene is TRBJ2-3, the V gene TRBV11-2, with a tentative D call TRBD2 (6 bases). The V gene lost 6 bases and the J gene lost 3 bases, with 19 bases spanning the gap. This CDR3 has 16 residues. The germline gives CDR1 SGHAT, CDR2 FQNNGV. The CDR3 here is CASSLNLAFETDTQYF. CDR3 DNA: TGTGCCAGCAGTTTAAATCTAGCGTTCGAGACAGATACGCAGTATTTT.

This clone was observed a few times. This sequence joins TRBV6-6 and TRBJ1-3, with D perhaps matching TRBD1 (6 bases). Trimming cost V 5 bases and J 5 bases, with 10 bases left between them. Germline V CDR1 and CDR2: MNHNY, SVGAGI (reference sequence). This CDR3 region has 13 residues. The CDR3 DNA reads TGTGCCAGCAGTAAGGGGGTGAGAAACACCATATATTTT. This codes for CASSKGVRNTIYF.

The V and J genes are TRBV20-1 and TRBJ2-1, with D perhaps matching TRBD1 (5 bases). The CDR3 sequence is 9 residues long. Trimming pared 5 bases from V and 15 bases from J, leaving 11 bases between. Germline V gives CDR1 DFQATT, CDR2 SNEGSKA (reference sequence). The CDR3 region has the DNA TGCAGTGCTGGACAACGGCCGTTCTTC. Translating it yields CSAGQRPFF.

The rearrangement joins TRBV5-1 to TRBJ1-1; 9 nucleotides line up with TRBD1. The V and J ends lost 0 bases and 2 bases, in that order; junction bases with no gene match: 8. This CDR3 contains 17 residues. The V gene's germline CDR1 is SGHRS and CDR2 YFSETQ. CDR3 loop: CASSLGRTGALNTEAFF. In DNA form, the CDR3 reads TGCGCCAGCAGCTTGGGGAGGACAGGGGCCTTAAACACTGAAGCTTTCTTT.

The chain employs TRBV6-6 and TRBJ2-5; D unresolved. CDR3 length: 16 residues. Germline CDR1 MNHNY, CDR2 SVGAGI (reference sequence). Trimming shortened V by 6 bases and J by 2 bases, and 19 bases separated the two germline ends. This CDR3 reads CASSSRSVGPQETQYF. In nucleotides, the CDR3 is TGTGCCAGCAGCTCACGGTCGGTTGGCCCACAAGAGACCCAGTACTTC.

The J gene is TRBJ2-3, the V gene TRBV5-1; TRBD2 aligns across 8 bases. Germline values: CDR1 SGHRS, CDR2 YFSETQ. The CDR3 covers 15 residues. The V and J ends lost 0 bases and 2 bases, in that order; junction bases with no gene match: 2. The CDR3 protein is CASSLGSGVTDTQYF. The DNA for the CDR3 is TGCGCCAGCAGCTTGGGTAGCGGGGTCACAGATACGCAGTATTTT.

The genes are TRBV5-8 and TRBJ2-3; tentative D call: TRBD2 (6 bases). Between the trimmed V and J ends, which lost 3 bases and 3 bases, there was a span of 11 bases. The CDR3 totals 14 residues. Germline CDR1 reads SGHTS; CDR2 reads YDEGEE. This chain's CDR3 is CASSSGTGTDTQYF. CDR3 sequence (DNA): TGTGCCAGCAGCTCTGGGACTGGGACAGATACGCAGTATTTT.

This clone was detected only a few times. CDR3 bases: TGTGCCAGCAGCCTTAGCGGGGGACAGTACAATGAGCAGTTCTTC. This sequence encodes CASSLSGGQYNEQFF. The gene calls are TRBV7-2 and TRBJ2-1; the match to TRBD2 covers 9 bases. Germline loops: CDR1 SGHTA, CDR2 FQGNSA. J was trimmed by 4 bases and V by 5 bases; bases with no gene match: 6. The CDR3 has 15 amino acids. The variable domain in full, with the rest retrieved from reference TRBV7-2 and TRBJ2-1, is GAGVSQSPSNKVTEKGKDVELRCDPISGHTALYWYRQSLGQGLEFLIYFQGNSAPDKSGLPSDRFSAERTGGSVSTLTIQRTQQEDSAVYLCASSLSGGQYNEQFFGPGTRLTVL.

The sample holds a few counts of this clone. This chain connects TRBV11-2 to TRBJ2-7, with 10 bases identical to TRBD1. This CDR3 has 16 amino acids. J lost 4 bases, V lost 0 bases, and 6 bases had no gene match. From germline, CDR1 is SGHAT and CDR2 FQNNGV. The CDR3 spells CASSLDAGQGYYEQYF. CDR3 bases: TGTGCCAGCAGCTTAGATGCGGGACAGGGGTATTACGAGCAGTACTTC.

The chain uses TRBV19 and TRBJ1-2; TRBD1 is a possible D gene (5 bases). The germline gives CDR1 LNHDA, CDR2 SQIVND (reference sequence). V was shortened by 3 bases and J by 5 bases, with 13 bases between the two germline ends. This CDR3 comprises 14 residues. CDR3 nucleotide sequence: TGTGCCAGTAGTATCAGGGCGACGGATTATGGCTACACCTTC. Amino acid sequence: CASSIRATDYGYTF.